Listed below are T cell receptor beta chains from one sample, sequenced in a study of T cells after yellow fever vaccination. MiXCR, applied by TCRdb to the 5' RACE reads, yields one record per CDR3 protein. The sample contains a few hundred thousand distinct CDR3 sequences, 8.7% of which appear only once. This sample comprised CD4+ T cells sorted from PBMCs, obtained 5 days after the yellow fever booster vaccination. These receptors were collected from a man aged 18-30 years who received the YFV17D yellow fever vaccine. Each CDR3 is given with its conserved first and last residue. The order of the fields is V gene, clone size, J gene, D gene, CDR3 protein, CDR3 DNA. D genes are given only for firm matches. The size field is filled for only some rows; it gives once, few, many or a size class.

v_gene: TRBV20-1
abundance: .
j_gene: TRBJ2-3
d_gene: .
CDR3aa: CSASASKSTDTQYF
CDR3nt: TGCAGTGCTAGCGCCAGTAAGAGCACAGATACGCAGTATTTT

v_gene: TRBV5-1
abundance: few
j_gene: TRBJ2-3
d_gene: TRBD2
CDR3aa: CASSLGQRGGTDTQYF
CDR3nt: TGCGCCAGCAGCTTGGGACAGCGGGGAGGCACAGATACGCAGTATTTT

v_gene: TRBV6-1
abundance: few
j_gene: TRBJ1-5
d_gene: .
CDR3aa: CASSETGNQPQHF
CDR3nt: TGTGCCAGCAGTGAAACGGGCAATCAGCCCCAGCATTTT

v_gene: TRBV4-1
abundance: .
j_gene: TRBJ2-4
d_gene: .
CDR3aa: CASSHFGAGARIAKNIQYF
CDR3nt: TGCGCCAGCAGCCATTTCGGGGCAGGGGCGAGGATAGCCAAAAACATTCAGTACTTC

v_gene: TRBV5-1
abundance: many
j_gene: TRBJ1-1
d_gene: .
CDR3aa: CASSLVGSNTEAFF
CDR3nt: TGTGCCAGCAGCTTGGTGGGCAGCAACACTGAAGCTTTCTTT

v_gene: TRBV6-6
abundance: few
j_gene: TRBJ1-6
d_gene: .
CDR3aa: CASSSSPGGSNSPLHF
CDR3nt: TGTGCCAGCAGCTCATCCCCGGGAGGGTCCAATTCACCCCTCCACTTT

v_gene: TRBV6-2/TRBV6-3
abundance: few
j_gene: TRBJ2-6
d_gene: .
CDR3aa: CASKRSGANVLTF
CDR3nt: TGTGCCAGCAAGCGCTCTGGGGCCAACGTCCTGACTTTC

v_gene: TRBV10-3
abundance: .
j_gene: TRBJ2-3
d_gene: TRBD1
CDR3aa: CAISELGQGGDTQYF
CDR3nt: TGTGCCATCAGTGAGCTGGGACAGGGGGGAGATACGCAGTATTTT

v_gene: TRBV9
abundance: .
j_gene: TRBJ2-2
d_gene: .
CDR3aa: CASSVVSNTGELFF
CDR3nt: TGTGCCAGCAGCGTAGTTTCGAACACCGGGGAGCTGTTTTTT

v_gene: TRBV6-5
abundance: .
j_gene: TRBJ1-4
d_gene: TRBD1
CDR3aa: CASSYSQLDRAFF
CDR3nt: TGTGCCAGCAGTTACTCGCAACTAGACAGGGCGTTTTTT

v_gene: TRBV24-1
abundance: .
j_gene: TRBJ2-2
d_gene: .
CDR3aa: CATSDHLNTGELFF
CDR3nt: TGTGCCACCAGTGATCACCTGAACACCGGGGAGCTGTTTTTT

v_gene: TRBV7-2
abundance: few
j_gene: TRBJ2-5
d_gene: .
CDR3aa: CASSLSAGMGETQYF
CDR3nt: TGTGCCAGCAGCTTATCGGCGGGGATGGGGGAGACCCAGTACTTC

v_gene: TRBV18
abundance: many
j_gene: TRBJ2-7
d_gene: .
CDR3aa: CASSPRTDYEQYF
CDR3nt: TGTGCCAGCTCACCAAGGACAGACTACGAGCAGTACTTC

v_gene: TRBV7-2
abundance: many
j_gene: TRBJ2-5
d_gene: .
CDR3aa: CASSLVVHPAETQYF
CDR3nt: TGTGCCAGCAGCTTAGTAGTCCACCCGGCGGAGACCCAGTACTTC

v_gene: TRBV5-5
abundance: .
j_gene: TRBJ2-7
d_gene: .
CDR3aa: CASSWGGQLYEQYF
CDR3nt: TGTGCCAGCAGCTGGGGCGGACAATTGTACGAGCAGTACTTC

v_gene: TRBV27
abundance: few
j_gene: TRBJ1-1
d_gene: .
CDR3aa: CASKGESGNTEAFF
CDR3nt: TGTGCCAGCAAAGGGGAATCGGGGAACACTGAAGCTTTCTTT

v_gene: TRBV5-1
abundance: few
j_gene: TRBJ1-6
d_gene: .
CDR3aa: CASSLGGGGRPLHF
CDR3nt: TGCGCCAGCAGCTTGGGGGGCGGCGGACGGCCCCTCCACTTT

v_gene: TRBV28
abundance: few
j_gene: TRBJ2-5
d_gene: TRBD1
CDR3aa: CAASGQGKTQYF
CDR3nt: TGTGCCGCAAGCGGACAGGGGAAGACCCAGTACTTC

v_gene: TRBV4-2
abundance: few
j_gene: TRBJ2-5
d_gene: TRBD2
CDR3aa: CASRIAGEETQYF
CDR3nt: TGTGCCAGCAGGATAGCGGGGGAAGAGACCCAGTACTTC

v_gene: TRBV2
abundance: .
j_gene: TRBJ2-7
d_gene: .
CDR3aa: CASRPLGGKAYEQYF
CDR3nt: TGTGCCAGCAGGCCCCTTGGGGGAAAGGCCTACGAGCAGTACTTC

v_gene: TRBV12-3/TRBV12-4
abundance: .
j_gene: TRBJ1-2
d_gene: .
CDR3aa: CASSLQTNGYTF
CDR3nt: TGTGCCAGCAGTTTACAGACTAATGGCTACACCTTC

v_gene: TRBV12-3/TRBV12-4
abundance: few
j_gene: TRBJ1-1
d_gene: .
CDR3aa: CASSFRTFLTEAFF
CDR3nt: TGTGCCAGCAGTTTTAGAACCTTCCTCACTGAAGCTTTCTTT

v_gene: TRBV12-3/TRBV12-4
abundance: .
j_gene: TRBJ2-3
d_gene: TRBD2
CDR3aa: CASHRDYLAPQYF
CDR3nt: TGTGCCAGCCACCGGGACTACTTGGCTCCGCAGTATTTT

v_gene: TRBV6-5
abundance: few
j_gene: TRBJ2-5
d_gene: .
CDR3aa: CASSVDSPRETQYF
CDR3nt: TGTGCCAGCAGCGTGGACAGCCCCAGGGAGACCCAGTACTTC

v_gene: TRBV6-6
abundance: .
j_gene: TRBJ2-1
d_gene: TRBD1
CDR3aa: CASSYSNRGAYNEQFF
CDR3nt: TGTGCCAGCAGTTACTCGAACAGGGGGGCCTACAATGAGCAGTTCTTC

v_gene: TRBV18
abundance: many
j_gene: TRBJ1-5
d_gene: .
CDR3aa: CASSPGIEQPQHF
CDR3nt: TGTGCCAGCTCACCAGGGATAGAGCAGCCCCAGCATTTT

v_gene: TRBV6-6
abundance: .
j_gene: TRBJ2-3
d_gene: .
CDR3aa: CASTAMSSTDTQYF
CDR3nt: TGTGCCAGCACAGCGATGTCCAGCACAGATACGCAGTATTTT

v_gene: TRBV7-2
abundance: few
j_gene: TRBJ2-3
d_gene: TRBD2
CDR3aa: CASSFRLAGTTDTQYF
CDR3nt: TGTGCCAGCAGCTTTAGACTAGCGGGAACCACAGATACGCAGTATTTT

v_gene: TRBV12-3/TRBV12-4
abundance: few
j_gene: TRBJ2-7
d_gene: TRBD1
CDR3aa: CASSSGQYEQYF
CDR3nt: TGTGCCAGCAGCTCGGGACAGTACGAGCAGTACTTC

v_gene: TRBV20-1
abundance: few
j_gene: TRBJ2-5
d_gene: TRBD2
CDR3aa: CSATRTSGLGGETQYF
CDR3nt: TGCAGTGCTACCCGGACTAGCGGCCTGGGGGGAGAGACCCAGTACTTC

v_gene: TRBV20-1
abundance: many
j_gene: TRBJ1-1
d_gene: TRBD1
CDR3aa: CSARSWTGLTEAFF
CDR3nt: TGCAGTGCTAGATCTTGGACAGGGCTGACTGAAGCTTTCTTT

v_gene: TRBV6-2/TRBV6-3
abundance: .
j_gene: TRBJ1-2
d_gene: TRBD1
CDR3aa: CASRYAGQAENYGYTF
CDR3nt: TGTGCCAGCAGATACGCTGGACAGGCGGAAAACTATGGCTACACCTTC

v_gene: TRBV7-7
abundance: .
j_gene: TRBJ2-3
d_gene: TRBD2
CDR3aa: CASSLGAGANTDTQYF
CDR3nt: TGTGCCAGCAGCTTAGGAGCGGGGGCCAACACAGATACGCAGTATTTT

v_gene: TRBV6-5
abundance: .
j_gene: TRBJ2-3
d_gene: TRBD1
CDR3aa: CASSPAGTGDTDTQYF
CDR3nt: TGTGCCAGCAGCCCTGCGGGGACAGGGGATACAGATACGCAGTATTTT

v_gene: TRBV5-4
abundance: few
j_gene: TRBJ2-1
d_gene: TRBD1
CDR3aa: CASSPGQGRNEQFF
CDR3nt: TGTGCCAGCAGCCCGGGACAGGGGAGGAATGAGCAGTTCTTC

v_gene: TRBV9
abundance: .
j_gene: TRBJ1-2
d_gene: .
CDR3aa: CASSVDSRFGYTF
CDR3nt: TGTGCCAGCAGCGTAGATAGCAGGTTTGGCTACACCTTC

v_gene: TRBV10-3
abundance: few
j_gene: TRBJ2-3
d_gene: .
CDR3aa: CAISNTDTQYF
CDR3nt: TGTGCCATCAGTAACACAGATACGCAGTATTTT

v_gene: TRBV7-2
abundance: .
j_gene: TRBJ2-2
d_gene: .
CDR3aa: CASSLKKPYHTGELFF
CDR3nt: TGTGCCAGCAGCTTAAAAAAACCCTACCACACCGGGGAGCTGTTTTTT

v_gene: TRBV5-1
abundance: .
j_gene: TRBJ1-5
d_gene: .
CDR3aa: CASSLEGRGEGNQPQHF
CDR3nt: TGCGCCAGCAGCTTGGAGGGTCGAGGGGAGGGCAATCAGCCCCAGCATTTT

v_gene: TRBV7-3
abundance: .
j_gene: TRBJ2-1
d_gene: .
CDR3aa: CASSLGLGASYNEQFF
CDR3nt: TGTGCCAGCAGCTTAGGATTGGGCGCCTCCTACAATGAGCAGTTCTTC

v_gene: TRBV6-2/TRBV6-3
abundance: few
j_gene: TRBJ2-1
d_gene: TRBD2
CDR3aa: CASSYTGGPNEQFF
CDR3nt: TGTGCCAGCAGTTACACGGGGGGGCCCAATGAGCAGTTCTTC

v_gene: TRBV7-3
abundance: few
j_gene: TRBJ2-6
d_gene: .
CDR3aa: CASSRGYEVGANVLTF
CDR3nt: TGTGCCAGCAGCCGAGGGTACGAGGTCGGGGCCAACGTCCTGACTTTC

v_gene: TRBV6-5
abundance: .
j_gene: TRBJ2-2
d_gene: .
CDR3aa: CASTGFTGELFF
CDR3nt: TGTGCCAGCACGGGGTTTACCGGGGAGCTGTTTTTT

v_gene: TRBV20-1
abundance: few
j_gene: TRBJ1-5
d_gene: TRBD1
CDR3aa: CSAVQGDQPQHF
CDR3nt: TGCAGTGCTGTACAGGGGGACCAGCCCCAGCATTTT

v_gene: TRBV4-1
abundance: many
j_gene: TRBJ1-6
d_gene: .
CDR3aa: CASSQPQAAFLHF
CDR3nt: TGCGCCAGCAGCCAACCGCAGGCGGCCTTCCTCCACTTT

v_gene: TRBV3-1
abundance: many
j_gene: TRBJ2-5
d_gene: .
CDR3aa: CASSQDRGYSVQYF
CDR3nt: TGTGCCAGCAGCCAAGATCGGGGGTATAGCGTCCAGTACTTC

v_gene: TRBV11-2
abundance: .
j_gene: TRBJ2-5
d_gene: .
CDR3aa: CASSPQGTQYF
CDR3nt: TGTGCCAGCAGCCCACAGGGGACCCAGTACTTC

v_gene: TRBV5-5
abundance: .
j_gene: TRBJ1-2
d_gene: .
CDR3aa: CASSLGGQSANYGYTF
CDR3nt: TGTGCCAGCAGCTTGGGGGGTCAGTCAGCTAACTATGGCTACACCTTC

v_gene: TRBV7-8
abundance: .
j_gene: TRBJ1-5
d_gene: .
CDR3aa: CASSRRGQPQHF
CDR3nt: TGTGCCAGCAGCCGGCGGGGACAGCCCCAGCATTTT

v_gene: TRBV25-1
abundance: few
j_gene: TRBJ1-6
d_gene: .
CDR3aa: CASSTTGFNSPLHF
CDR3nt: TGTGCCAGCAGTACTACTGGGTTTAATTCACCCCTCCACTTT

v_gene: TRBV4-1
abundance: .
j_gene: TRBJ2-7
d_gene: TRBD2
CDR3aa: CASSQVLAGLEQYF
CDR3nt: TGCGCCAGCAGCCAAGTACTAGCGGGGTTGGAGCAGTACTTC

v_gene: TRBV25-1
abundance: many
j_gene: TRBJ2-5
d_gene: .
CDR3aa: CASSDTGKSETQYF
CDR3nt: TGTGCCAGCAGTGATACAGGGAAGTCGGAGACCCAGTACTTC

v_gene: TRBV2
abundance: many
j_gene: TRBJ2-5
d_gene: .
CDR3aa: CASSEWGNQETQYF
CDR3nt: TGTGCCAGCAGTGAATGGGGTAACCAAGAGACCCAGTACTTC

v_gene: TRBV5-5
abundance: few
j_gene: TRBJ2-7
d_gene: .
CDR3aa: CASSLWGSQNAYF
CDR3nt: TGTGCCAGCAGCTTGTGGGGATCCCAAAATGCGTACTTC

v_gene: TRBV10-3
abundance: .
j_gene: TRBJ2-2
d_gene: .
CDR3aa: CAISGIRGSTGELFF
CDR3nt: TGTGCCATCAGTGGGATCCGGGGAAGCACCGGGGAGCTGTTTTTT

v_gene: TRBV2
abundance: few
j_gene: TRBJ2-7
d_gene: .
CDR3aa: CASSPQAEQYF
CDR3nt: TGTGCCAGCTCCCCGCAGGCCGAGCAGTACTTC

v_gene: TRBV5-1
abundance: .
j_gene: TRBJ1-1
d_gene: .
CDR3aa: CASSPNSVVDTEAFF
CDR3nt: TGCGCCAGCAGCCCTAACAGCGTAGTGGACACTGAAGCTTTCTTT